Below are 18 T cell receptor beta chains sequenced from a single sample in a study of cytomegalovirus exposure and HLA in healthy donors. PCR employed 60 Vbeta and 13 Jbeta primers. Produced via immunoSEQ multiplex PCR; TCRdb's table is partial and in-frame only. This sample yields 150,000 to 200,000 clones, of which roughly 85% are seen a single time; over 2% belongs to the top ten. Specimen: PBMCs. The receptors originated from a woman in her forties or fifties in good health and CMV-seronegative.

Only one count was recorded for this clone. This chain uses TRBV5-4 with TRBJ2-7; D is uncertain. The germline V and J ends were trimmed by 0 bases and 4 bases, with 8 bases remaining between them. Germline V CDR1 and CDR2: SGHNT, YYREEE (reference sequence). CDR3 length: 13 amino acids. The CDR3 here is CASSLASSYEQYF. The CDR3 nucleotides are TGTGCCAGCAGCTTGGCCTCCAGTTACGAGCAGTACTTC.

V gene TRBV18 combines with J gene TRBJ1-1; D is possibly TRBD1 (5 bases). The V gene lost 4 bases and the J gene lost 1 base, with 13 bases spanning the gap. CDR1 and CDR2 from the germline V gene are KGHSH and LQKENI. The length of the CDR3 is 15 residues. CDR3 protein: CASSRVGQQNTEAFF. The CDR3 bases are TGTGCCAGCTCACGCGTGGGGCAGCAGAACACTGAAGCTTTCTTT.

This clone was recorded a few times. V and J are TRBV6-1 and TRBJ2-3; no firm D call. This CDR3 is 14 amino acids long. Germline V gene lookup returns CDR1 MNHNS and CDR2 SASEGT. Trimming pared 7 bases from V and 6 bases from J, leaving 17 bases between. In DNA, the CDR3 is TGTGCCAGCAAAGGCAGAATCATGCGGGATACGCAGTATTTT. It yields the protein CASKGRIMRDTQYF.

J is TRBJ2-5 and V is TRBV1; TRBD2, the table's D call, lacks a check against the DNA. TRBV1 corresponds to a pseudogene. CDR3 length equals 21 residues. The CDR3 coding sequence is TGCACCAGCAGCCAAGATCCCCCATTACCGGGACTAGCGGAGACCAAAGAGACCCAGTACTTC. As protein: CTSSQDPPLPGLAETKETQYF.

This rearrangement joins TRBV5-1 to TRBJ1-1; 9 bases fit TRBD1. The CDR3 has 18 residues. CDR1 is SGHRS, CDR2 YFSETQ, per germline. After removal of 5 bases from V and 0 bases from J, the junction contained 14 bases not matched to a gene. The CDR3 nucleotides read TGCGCCAGCAGGGTAGACCCCGGGACAGGGAGGATGAACACTGAAGCTTTCTTT. Translated, it gives CASRVDPGTGRMNTEAFF.

The chain links TRBV30 to TRBJ2-5; no firm D call. The DNA matches TRBJ2-7 better at its end, which makes the J call doubtful. The CDR3 has 12 amino acids. Germline V gene lookup returns CDR1 GTSNPN and CDR2 SVGIG (reference sequence). The CDR3 DNA follows: TGTGCCTGGAGAAGAAGCTACTACGAGCAGTACTTC. This codes for CAWRRSYYEQYF.

The chain uses TRBV19 and TRBJ2-7; 9 bases match TRBD2. V shed 6 bases and J 0 bases; nucleotides not matched to a gene: 18. Germline V gives CDR1 LNHDA, CDR2 SQIVND (reference sequence). This CDR3 has 19 amino acids. In DNA form, the CDR3 reads TGTGCCAGTAGCTCCCGCTTAGGGCAGACTAGCGGAAGCTCCTACGAGCAGTACTTC. Its translation is CASSSRLGQTSGSSYEQYF.

The chain links TRBV7-2 to TRBJ2-3; D perhaps matches TRBD2 (6 bases). Germline V gives CDR1 SGHTA, CDR2 FQGNSA. The CDR3 covers 14 residues. Trimming removed 4 bases from V and 3 bases from J, with 11 bases in between. The CDR3 loop is CASSSWGVTDTQYF. The CDR3 bases are TGTGCCAGCAGCTCCTGGGGGGTAACAGATACGCAGTATTTT.

This clone was observed once. The V and J genes are TRBV19 and TRBJ1-2; 7 bases are shared with TRBD1. This CDR3 region has 15 residues. V dropped 3 bases and J dropped 8; count of bases not matched to a gene: 12. From germline, CDR1 is LNHDA and CDR2 SQIVND (reference sequence). CDR3 region: CASSIRTGRQEGYTF. For the CDR3, the DNA is TGTGCCAGTAGTATTCGGACAGGCCGACAAGAGGGCTACACCTTC.

The chain has TRBV15 and TRBJ1-4; no clear D gene. CDR3 size: 13 residues. Germline CDR1 and CDR2: LNHNV and YYDKDF (reference sequence). Between the trimmed V and J ends, which lost 0 bases and 3 bases, there was a span of 2 bases. DNA of the CDR3: TGTGCCACCAGCAGAGACTCTAATGAAAAACTGTTTTTT. This gives the protein CATSRDSNEKLFF.

In this sample, this clone turned up once. The chain couples TRBV28 to TRBJ2-5; TRBD1 agrees at 8 bases. V was pared by 5 bases and J by 4 bases, with 15 bases of the junction left unmatched. Germline loops: CDR1 MDHEN, CDR2 SYDVKM. The CDR3 sequence is 17 residues long. This chain's CDR3 is CASSQSDRGGGIETQYF. The CDR3, as DNA: TGTGCCAGCAGTCAATCAGACAGGGGCGGAGGGATAGAGACCCAGTACTTC.

The chain links TRBV5-4 to TRBJ2-5, with a tentative D call TRBD1 (6 bases). Germline CDR1 and CDR2: SGHNT and YYREEE (reference sequence). Trimming took off 4 bases at V and 5 bases at J, with 18 bases between the two ends. The CDR3 totals 15 residues. CDR3 loop: CASSPRTASMETQYF. CDR3 DNA sequence: TGTGCCAGCAGCCCAAGGACAGCTTCAATGGAGACCCAGTACTTC.

To note about this clone: The sample holds other DNA sequences that translate to the same CDR3. This chain links TRBV7-2 with TRBJ1-2; 9 nucleotides match TRBD1. Germline V gene lookup returns CDR1 SGHTA and CDR2 FQGNSA. The V segment lost 5 bases and the J segment 5 bases; nucleotides outside the gene matches: 3. The CDR3 covers 13 residues. The CDR3 DNA is TGTGCCAGCAGCCGGGACAGGGTGTATGGCTACACCTTC. Amino acids: CASSRDRVYGYTF.

The chain couples TRBV27 to TRBJ1-2; 7 nucleotides match TRBD1. This CDR3 comprises 14 residues. Germline CDR1 and CDR2: MNHEY and SMNVEV (reference sequence). The trim removed 5 bases at V and 4 bases at J, leaving 7 bases unmatched. Here the CDR3 DNA reads TGTGCCAGCAGTCCAGGGGGGCAAACCTATGGCTACACCTTC. Its translation is CASSPGGQTYGYTF.

This chain connects TRBV6-6 to TRBJ2-2, with D unclear. This CDR3 has 14 amino acids. The V end was cut by 2 bases, the J end by 6 bases, with 10 bases between. The germline V gene encodes CDR1 MNHNY and CDR2 SVGAGI (reference sequence). The CDR3 sequence is CASSYDKPSGELFF. For the CDR3, the DNA is TGTGCCAGCAGTTACGACAAGCCGTCCGGGGAGCTGTTTTTT.

V usage is TRBV4-3 and J usage is TRBJ2-7; TRBD2 aligns across 14 bases. Per the germline V gene, CDR1 is LGHNA and CDR2 is YSLEER. There are 17 residues in the CDR3. V lost 4 bases, J lost 3 bases, and 8 bases stayed unmatched. CDR3 DNA: TGCGCCAGCAGCCCGGGACTAGCGGGAGCTCCTCTCTACGAGCAGTACTTC. As protein: CASSPGLAGAPLYEQYF.

The chain links TRBV7-9 to TRBJ2-3; no definite D call. From germline, CDR1 is SEHNR and CDR2 FQNEAQ (reference sequence). The CDR3 extends over 16 amino acids. Trimming removed 3 bases at V and 4 bases at J, with 17 bases between. CDR3 in amino acids: CASSFPRLQSSDTQYF. In nucleotides, the CDR3 is TGTGCCAGCAGCTTCCCCCGATTACAGAGTTCAGATACGCAGTATTTT.

This chain uses TRBV15 with TRBJ2-7, with D uncertain. Germline CDR1 reads LNHNV; CDR2 reads YYDKDF (reference sequence). Trimming took 0 bases from V and 0 from J, leaving 3 bases between them. This CDR3 spans 13 amino acids. The CDR3 DNA reads as TGTGCCACCAGCAGAGATCACTCCTACGAGCAGTACTTC. It translates to CATSRDHSYEQYF. The full variable domain, rest sourced from reference TRBV15 and TRBJ2-7, is DAMVIQNPRYQVTQFGKPVTLSCSQTLNHNVMYWYQQKSSQAPKLLFHYYDKDFNNEADTPDNFQSRRPNTSFCFLDIRSPGLGDTAMYLCATSRDHSYEQYFGPGTRLTVT.